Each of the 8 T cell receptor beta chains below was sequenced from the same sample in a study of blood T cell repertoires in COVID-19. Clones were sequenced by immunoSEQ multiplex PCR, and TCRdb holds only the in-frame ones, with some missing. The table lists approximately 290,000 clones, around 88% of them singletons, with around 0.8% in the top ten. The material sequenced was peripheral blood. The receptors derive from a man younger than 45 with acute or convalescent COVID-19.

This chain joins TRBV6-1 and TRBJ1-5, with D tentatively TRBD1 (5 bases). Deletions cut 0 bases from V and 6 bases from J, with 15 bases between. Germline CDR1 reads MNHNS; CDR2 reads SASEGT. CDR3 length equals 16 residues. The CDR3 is CASSEAGGVASQPQHF. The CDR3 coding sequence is TGTGCCAGCAGTGAAGCGGGGGGGGTTGCCAGTCAGCCCCAGCATTTT.

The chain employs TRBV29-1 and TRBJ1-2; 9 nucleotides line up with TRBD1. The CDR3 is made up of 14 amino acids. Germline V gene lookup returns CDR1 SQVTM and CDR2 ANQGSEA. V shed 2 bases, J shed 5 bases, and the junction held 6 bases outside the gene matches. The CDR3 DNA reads TGCAGCGTTGAAAACAGGGGGCGCGATTATGGCTACACCTTC. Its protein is CSVENRGRDYGYTF.

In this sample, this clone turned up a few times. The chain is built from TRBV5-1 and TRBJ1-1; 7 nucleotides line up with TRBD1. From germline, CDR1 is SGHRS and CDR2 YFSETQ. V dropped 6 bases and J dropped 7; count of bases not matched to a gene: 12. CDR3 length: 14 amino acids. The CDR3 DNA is TGCGCCAGCAAAGCCCTGACAGGGAATAATGAAGCTTTCTTT. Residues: CASKALTGNNEAFF.

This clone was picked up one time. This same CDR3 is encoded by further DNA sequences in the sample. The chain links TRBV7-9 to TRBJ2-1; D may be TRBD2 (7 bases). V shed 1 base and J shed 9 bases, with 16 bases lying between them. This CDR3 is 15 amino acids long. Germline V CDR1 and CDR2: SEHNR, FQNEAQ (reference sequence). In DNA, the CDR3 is TGTGCCAGCAGCTTAGGGGGAGGGGGGGAGGGTGAGCAGTTCTTC. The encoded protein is CASSLGGGGEGEQFF.

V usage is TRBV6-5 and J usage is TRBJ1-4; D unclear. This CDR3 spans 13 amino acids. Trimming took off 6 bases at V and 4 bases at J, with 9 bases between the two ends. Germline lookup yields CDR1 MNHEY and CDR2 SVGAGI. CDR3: CASSLHYNEKLFF. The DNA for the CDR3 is TGTGCCAGCAGCCTGCACTATAATGAAAAACTGTTTTTT.

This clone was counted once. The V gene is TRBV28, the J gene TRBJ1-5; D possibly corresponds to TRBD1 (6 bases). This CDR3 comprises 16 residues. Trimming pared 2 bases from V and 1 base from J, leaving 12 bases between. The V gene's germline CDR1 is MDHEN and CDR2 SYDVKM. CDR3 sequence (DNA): TGTGCCAGCAGTTTAATTCGGCAGGGGAGCAATCAGCCCCAGCATTTT. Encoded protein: CASSLIRQGSNQPQHF.

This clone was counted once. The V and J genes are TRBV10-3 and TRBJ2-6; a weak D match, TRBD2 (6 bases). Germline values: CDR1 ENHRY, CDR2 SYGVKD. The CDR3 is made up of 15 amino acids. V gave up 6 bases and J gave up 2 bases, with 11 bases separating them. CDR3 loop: CAISPTGAGANVLTF. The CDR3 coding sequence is TGTGCCATCAGCCCAACGGGGGCTGGGGCCAACGTCCTGACTTTC.

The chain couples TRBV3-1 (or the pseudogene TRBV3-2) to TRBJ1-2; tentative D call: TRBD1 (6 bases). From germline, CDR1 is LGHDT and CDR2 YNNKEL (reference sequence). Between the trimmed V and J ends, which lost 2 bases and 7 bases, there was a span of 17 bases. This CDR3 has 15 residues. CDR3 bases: TGTGCCAGCAGCCAATTGCCCGGGACAAAGAGTGGCTACACCTTC. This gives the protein CASSQLPGTKSGYTF.